Listed below are T cell receptor beta chains from one sample, sequenced in a study of T cells after yellow fever vaccination. In TCRdb, the 5' RACE reads were re-called with MiXCR into one record per CDR3 protein. The sample consists of about 240,000 distinct CDR3 sequences, less than 9% of them appearing once. The specimen was CD4+ T cells sorted from PBMCs, collected 15 days after the yellow fever booster vaccination. Receptors originate from a man aged 30-40 years who received the YFV17D yellow fever vaccine. Each CDR3 is given with its conserved first and last residue. Each record gives: CDR3 length, clone size, V gene, D gene, J gene, CDR3 DNA, CDR3 protein. The D gene is left open where the match is weak. Not all rows give a size; the values are once, few, many and, for expanded clones, a class.

15	-	TRBV7-2	-	TRBJ2-7	TGTGCCAGCAGCCCAAGGGGGGGGCGATTGAGCGAGCAGTACTTC	CASSPRGGRLSEQYF
14	few	TRBV12-3/TRBV12-4	-	TRBJ2-2	TGTGCCAGCAGTCCATCCCCGGGTGACGGGGAGCTGTTTTTT	CASSPSPGDGELFF
15	-	TRBV19	-	TRBJ1-5	TGTGCCAGTAGTACAGGGTATTATAGCAATCAGCCCCAGCATTTT	CASSTGYYSNQPQHF
15	-	TRBV6-2/TRBV6-3	TRBD1	TRBJ1-2	TGTGCCAGCAGTTCCGACCCGGGACAGGTCTATGGCTACACCTTC	CASSSDPGQVYGYTF
16	-	TRBV25-1	TRBD1	TRBJ2-3	TGTGCCAGCAGTGGGGATGGACAGGGACGAACAGATACGCAGTATTTT	CASSGDGQGRTDTQYF
17	many	TRBV3-1	-	TRBJ1-3	TGTGCCAGCAGCCTTAACCGTGCGGGGCTCTCTGGAAACACCATATATTTT	CASSLNRAGLSGNTIYF
13	many	TRBV5-1	-	TRBJ2-7	TGCGCCAGCAGCTCCCTAAACGGCTACGAGCAGTACTTC	CASSSLNGYEQYF
13	-	TRBV10-3	-	TRBJ2-3	TGTGCCATCCCAGGGCCTAGCACAGATACGCAGTATTTT	CAIPGPSTDTQYF
14	many	TRBV27	-	TRBJ2-7	TGTGCCAGCAGTCTTTACAGGCCCTCCTACGAGCAGTACTTC	CASSLYRPSYEQYF
13	few	TRBV14	-	TRBJ2-7	TGTGCCAGCAGCCAAGATTTGGGGTACGAGCAGTACTTC	CASSQDLGYEQYF
14	many	TRBV20-1	-	TRBJ1-1	TGCAGTGCTGCGGCAGGCTCGACGAACACTGAAGCTTTCTTT	CSAAAGSTNTEAFF
15	once	TRBV6-5	TRBD2	TRBJ2-5	TGTGCCAGCAGTTTTGGACTAGCGGGACCAGAGACCCAGTACTTC	CASSFGLAGPETQYF
16	many	TRBV24-1	TRBD1	TRBJ2-1	TGTGCCACCAGTGCCATCGGGGGACAGGGGGTTTTTAGGCAGTTCTTC	CATSAIGGQGVFRQFF
18	many	TRBV5-1	TRBD2	TRBJ2-5	TGCGCCAGCAGCTTTCGTCAACCCGGGACTAGCGGGACCGAGACCCAGTACTTC	CASSFRQPGTSGTETQYF
14	-	TRBV2	TRBD2	TRBJ2-3	TGTGCCAGCAGTGGGGACTACTCCACAGATACGCAGTATTTT	CASSGDYSTDTQYF
15	-	TRBV7-2	-	TRBJ2-1	TGTGCCAGCAGCGAGCGGCGGGGCGACTACAATGAGCAGTTCTTC	CASSERRGDYNEQFF
18	-	TRBV11-2	TRBD1	TRBJ1-5	TGTGCCAGCAGCTCCGCCGACAGGGAGTCCTATAGCAATCAGCCCCAGCATTTT	CASSSADRESYSNQPQHF
14	many	TRBV7-8	-	TRBJ1-2	TGTGCCAGCAGCTTAGAAGTTCAGCCTTATGGCTACACCTTC	CASSLEVQPYGYTF
15	-	TRBV18	-	TRBJ2-1	TGTGCCAGCTCCCTCCCAACCCGACAGCCTGCTGCGAAGTTCTTC	CASSLPTRQPAAKFF
15	-	TRBV7-2	-	TRBJ2-1	TGTGCCAGCAGCGCCGGACTACTTTCCTACAATGAGCAGTTCTTC	CASSAGLLSYNEQFF
16	-	TRBV6-5	-	TRBJ1-4	TGTGCCAGCAGTTACTCGACGCGGCCCCTTAATGAAAAACTGTTTTTT	CASSYSTRPLNEKLFF
13	-	TRBV5-1	-	TRBJ2-7	TGCGCCAGCAGCGCACCGGGGGCGGACGAGCAGTACTTC	CASSAPGADEQYF
16	few	TRBV7-6	-	TRBJ1-1	TGTGCCAGCAGCTTAGCTGCGGGGCGGCGACGCACTGAAGCTTTCTTT	CASSLAAGRRRTEAFF
15	many	TRBV5-1	TRBD1	TRBJ2-7	TGCGCCAGCAGCTTGGGTTCAGGGACAGTCCCCAGGCAGTACTTC	CASSLGSGTVPRQYF
14	-	TRBV30	-	TRBJ2-2	TGTGCCTGGAGACGGCAGGGCGGTACCGGGGAGCTGTTTTTT	CAWRRQGGTGELFF
13	many	TRBV7-9	-	TRBJ1-4	TGTGCCAGCAGCTTAGGCGGGAATGAAAAACTGTTTTTT	CASSLGGNEKLFF
15	few	TRBV4-3	-	TRBJ2-7	TGCGCCAGCAGCCATGCCTCTGATCGGGGCTACGAGCAGTACTTC	CASSHASDRGYEQYF
15	-	TRBV7-2	-	TRBJ2-3	TGTGCCAGCAGCCAGCCCGGCAGGATCACAGATACGCAGTATTTT	CASSQPGRITDTQYF
14	many	TRBV5-1	-	TRBJ1-5	TGCGCCAGCAGCTTGGCAGGTGTCAATCAGCCCCAGCATTTT	CASSLAGVNQPQHF
14	few	TRBV20-1	TRBD2	TRBJ2-3	TGCAGTGCGTGGACTAGCGGGAGAGCAGATACGCAGTATTTT	CSAWTSGRADTQYF
18	few	TRBV6-2/TRBV6-3	-	TRBJ2-5	TGTGCCAGCAGTGACACCATTTCTAGACAGTCGCTCCAAGAGACCCAGTACTTC	CASSDTISRQSLQETQYF
17	few	TRBV7-2	TRBD2	TRBJ2-7	TGTGCCAGCAGCCCAGCAGGACTAGCGGGAGGCCCCTACGAGCAGTACTTC	CASSPAGLAGGPYEQYF
15	-	TRBV20-1	TRBD1	TRBJ1-4	TGCAGTGCTAGAGACTCCGGGACAGTTAATGAAAAACTGTTTTTT	CSARDSGTVNEKLFF
9	few	TRBV10-3	TRBD1	TRBJ1-5	TGTGCCAGCCAGGGGGCCCAGCATTTT	CASQGAQHF
13	-	TRBV9	-	TRBJ2-2	TGTGCCAGCAGCGTCATGGGCACCGGGGAGCTGTTTTTT	CASSVMGTGELFF
13	few	TRBV14	-	TRBJ1-4	TGTGCCAGCAGCCAGGACACCCGAGGGGAACTGTTTTTT	CASSQDTRGELFF
22	few	TRBV6-2/TRBV6-3	TRBD2	TRBJ2-4	TGTGCCAGCAGTCACCGCGGCGGGGGGCGAAGGGGCCAGGAGAGATCGAAAAACATTCAGTACTTC	CASSHRGGGRRGQERSKNIQYF
12	many	TRBV27	TRBD1	TRBJ2-7	TGTGCCATCCGGGACAGCCTTTACGAGCAGTACTTC	CAIRDSLYEQYF
15	-	TRBV5-1	TRBD2	TRBJ2-3	TGCGCCAGCAGCAGACTAGCGGGAGTGTTAGATACGCAGTATTTT	CASSRLAGVLDTQYF
13	-	TRBV29-1	-	TRBJ2-7	TGCAGCGTTGAAGGCACCTTGGGCTACGAGCAGTACTTC	CSVEGTLGYEQYF
15	many	TRBV9	-	TRBJ2-5	TGTGCCAGCAGCGTGACCCTCCAGGCAGAAGAGACCCAGTACTTC	CASSVTLQAEETQYF
13	many	TRBV3-1	-	TRBJ2-7	TGTGCCAGCAGCCGATATGTCGGTGGAGAGCAGTACTTC	CASSRYVGGEQYF